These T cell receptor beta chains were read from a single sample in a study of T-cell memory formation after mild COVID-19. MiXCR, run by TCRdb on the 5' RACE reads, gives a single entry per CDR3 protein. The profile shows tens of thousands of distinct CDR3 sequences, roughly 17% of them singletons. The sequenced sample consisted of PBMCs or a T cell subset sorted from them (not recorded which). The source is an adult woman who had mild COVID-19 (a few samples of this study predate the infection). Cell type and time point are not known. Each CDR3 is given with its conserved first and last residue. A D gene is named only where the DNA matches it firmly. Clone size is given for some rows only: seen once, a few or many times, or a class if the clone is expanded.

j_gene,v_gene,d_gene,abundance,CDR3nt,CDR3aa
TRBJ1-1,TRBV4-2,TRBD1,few,TGTGCCAGCAGCCAAGGGGACAGGGGGAGAACTGAAGCTTTCTTT,CASSQGDRGRTEAFF
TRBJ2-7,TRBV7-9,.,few,TGTGCCAGCAGGACAGAGTCCTACGAGCAGTACTTC,CASRTESYEQYF
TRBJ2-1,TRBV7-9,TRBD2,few,TGTGCCAGCAGCAACGGACTAGCGGATGAGCAGTTCTTC,CASSNGLADEQFF
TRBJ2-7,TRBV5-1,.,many,TGCGCCAGCTCGACATCGATGGACAGTCACTACGAGCAGTACTTC,CASSTSMDSHYEQYF
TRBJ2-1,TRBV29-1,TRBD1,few,TGCAGCGTTGAAGGCCAGACAGGGGGCTACAATGAGCAGTTCTTC,CSVEGQTGGYNEQFF
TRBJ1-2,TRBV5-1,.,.,TGCGCCAGCAGCCCGTTTCTGACAGGAAACTATGGCTACACCTTC,CASSPFLTGNYGYTF
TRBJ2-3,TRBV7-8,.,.,TGTGCCAGCACCTTTCTCAGGGGTGCAGATACGCAGTATTTT,CASTFLRGADTQYF
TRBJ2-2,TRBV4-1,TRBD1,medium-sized,TGCGCCAGCACCCACGACAGGGGGCCCGGGGAGCTGTTTTTT,CASTHDRGPGELFF
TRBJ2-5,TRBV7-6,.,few,TGTGCCAGCAGCCTAGAACAGGGCCCAATTGAGACCCAGTACTTC,CASSLEQGPIETQYF
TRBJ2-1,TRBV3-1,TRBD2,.,TGTGCCAGCAGCCGCCCCGGGACTAGCGCTTACAATGAGCAGTTCTTC,CASSRPGTSAYNEQFF
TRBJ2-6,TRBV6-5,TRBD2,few,TGTGCCAGCAGCCTAACTAGCGGGGGGCCGAGCTCTGGGGCCAACGTCCTGACTTTC,CASSLTSGGPSSGANVLTF
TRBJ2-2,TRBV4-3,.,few,TGCGCCAGCAGCCCCCGGAGTGGCACCGGGGAGCTGTTTTTT,CASSPRSGTGELFF
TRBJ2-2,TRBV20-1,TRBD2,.,TGCAGTGCTAGAGTACTAGCGGGGGGCCTCTGGAACACCGGGGAGCTGTTTTTT,CSARVLAGGLWNTGELFF
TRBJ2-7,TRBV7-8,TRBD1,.,TGTGCCAGCAGCTTAGAGGGGGCTATAGGCTACGAGCAGTACTTC,CASSLEGAIGYEQYF
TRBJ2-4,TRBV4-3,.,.,TGCGCCAGCAGCCCCGGTGAGGGAGTTGACATTCAGTACTTC,CASSPGEGVDIQYF
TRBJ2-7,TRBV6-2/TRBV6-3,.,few,TGTGCCAGCAGTGTCCGGGACGTCGGCTCTCACGAGCAGTACTTC,CASSVRDVGSHEQYF
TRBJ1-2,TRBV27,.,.,TGTGCCAGCAGTTTGGGGACAAGCTATGGCTACACCTTC,CASSLGTSYGYTF
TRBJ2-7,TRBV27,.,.,TGTGCCAGCAGCCACAATCACCGTGCTCCCGAGCAGTACTTC,CASSHNHRAPEQYF
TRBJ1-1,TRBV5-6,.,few,TGTGCCAGCAGCTTGGCCCCGTGGCGGACGAACACTGAAGCTTTCTTT,CASSLAPWRTNTEAFF
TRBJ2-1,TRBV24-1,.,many,TGTGCCACCAGTGATCCTTTTTCAGTCGATTCCTACAATGAGCAGTTCTTC,CATSDPFSVDSYNEQFF
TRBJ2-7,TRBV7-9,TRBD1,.,TGTGCCAGCAGTTCGGACAGGGGTGTGTACGAGCAGTACTTC,CASSSDRGVYEQYF
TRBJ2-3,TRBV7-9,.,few,TGTGCCAGCAGCGCAGGGGGTAGCGGGCTTACAGATACGCAGTATTTT,CASSAGGSGLTDTQYF
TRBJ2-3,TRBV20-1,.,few,TGCAGTGCCAGGGACGAAGATACGCAGTATTTT,CSARDEDTQYF
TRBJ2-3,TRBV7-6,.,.,TGTGCCAGCAGCTTAGGATACGGGCTCACAGATACGCAGTATTTT,CASSLGYGLTDTQYF
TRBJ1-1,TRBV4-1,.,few,TGCGCCAGCAGCCAAGGACCCCCCCCGGGGTGGACTGAAGCTTTCTTT,CASSQGPPPGWTEAFF
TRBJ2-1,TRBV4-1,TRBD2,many,TGCGCCAGCAGCCCGTCTTGGGCGGGGGGGCCCTACAATGAGCAGTTCTTC,CASSPSWAGGPYNEQFF
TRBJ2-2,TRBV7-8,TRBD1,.,TGTGCCAGCAGCCTGACAGGGGGCTTGGCCGGGGAGCTGTTTTTT,CASSLTGGLAGELFF
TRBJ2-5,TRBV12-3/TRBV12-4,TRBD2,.,TGTGCCAGCAGTCTTCGCCGGGGGGGGGAAGAGACCCAGTACTTC,CASSLRRGGEETQYF
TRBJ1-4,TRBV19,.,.,TGTGCCACCGCGGGGAGGGCGGGCACAACTAATGAAAAACTGTTTTTT,CATAGRAGTTNEKLFF
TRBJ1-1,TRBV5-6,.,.,TGTGCCAGCAGCTTGGCCCACCTTTACACTGAAGCTTTCTTT,CASSLAHLYTEAFF
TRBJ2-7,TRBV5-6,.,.,TGTGCCAGCAGCTTGAAGCGGAACTACGAGCAGTACTTC,CASSLKRNYEQYF
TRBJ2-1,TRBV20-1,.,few,TGCAGTGCTAACTACGGAGGGATGTACAATGAGCAGTTCTTC,CSANYGGMYNEQFF
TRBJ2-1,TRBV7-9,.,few,TGTGCCAGCAGCTTAGGCTGGGGCATAGATGAGCAGTTCTTC,CASSLGWGIDEQFF
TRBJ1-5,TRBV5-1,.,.,TGCGCCAGGACTGCCCTTTGTGCCCTGCCCAATCAGCCCCAGCATTTT,CARTALCALPNQPQHF
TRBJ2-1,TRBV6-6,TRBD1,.,TGTGCCAGCAGCCAACTTTTAACAGGGGAAGGTGAGCAGTTCTTC,CASSQLLTGEGEQFF
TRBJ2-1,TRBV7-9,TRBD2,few,TGTGCCAGCAGCCAAGGACTAGCGGGGCAGCAGTTCTTC,CASSQGLAGQQFF
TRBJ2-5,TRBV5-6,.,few,TGTGCCAGCAGCTTGGAGGGGTACATCCAAGAGTCCCAGTACTTC,CASSLEGYIQESQYF
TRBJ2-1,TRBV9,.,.,TGTGCCAGCAGCGTGACTCGCGAAGGCCTGGGGTACAATGAGCAGTTCTTC,CASSVTREGLGYNEQFF
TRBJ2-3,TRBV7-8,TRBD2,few,TGTGCCAGCAGCTTGCTAGCGGGAGGCGGGGGCACAGATACGCAGTATTTT,CASSLLAGGGGTDTQYF
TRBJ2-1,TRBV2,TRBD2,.,TGTGCCAGCAGTGAACCTAGCGGGAGTGGGGATGAGCAGTTCTTC,CASSEPSGSGDEQFF
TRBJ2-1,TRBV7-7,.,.,TGTGCCAGCAGCTTAGCGCGGCAGGGCGAGCAGTTCTTC,CASSLARQGEQFF